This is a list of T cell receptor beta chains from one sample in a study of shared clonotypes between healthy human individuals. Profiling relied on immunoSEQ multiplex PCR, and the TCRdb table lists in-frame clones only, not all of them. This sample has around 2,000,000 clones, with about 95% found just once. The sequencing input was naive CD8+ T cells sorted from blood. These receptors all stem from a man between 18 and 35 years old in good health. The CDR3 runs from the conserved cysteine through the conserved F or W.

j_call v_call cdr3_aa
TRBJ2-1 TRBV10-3 CAISESGPQGNEQFF
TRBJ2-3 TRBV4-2 CASSPRTLAGSTDTQYF
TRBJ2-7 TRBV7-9 CASSSPGASGEQYF
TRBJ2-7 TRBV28 CASSGRTDYEQYF
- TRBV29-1 CSVGGLGIYEQYF
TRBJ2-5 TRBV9 CASSPRPGTLEVETQYF
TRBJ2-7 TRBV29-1 CSVGQGFSYEQYF
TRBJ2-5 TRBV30 CAWRARGALPETQYF
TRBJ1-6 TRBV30 CAWSVKGQGNSPLHF
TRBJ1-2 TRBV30 CAWSQYEDGYTF
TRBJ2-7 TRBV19 CASSPDGYEQYF
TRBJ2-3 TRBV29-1 CSVWTSGGTDTQYF
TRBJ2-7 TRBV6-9 CASSLSGTGISYEQYF
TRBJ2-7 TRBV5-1 CASSTGTGGVKGYEQYF
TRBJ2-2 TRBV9 CASSDGRGLFF
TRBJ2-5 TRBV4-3 CASSRELAGVETQYF
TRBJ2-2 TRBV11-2 CASSLVEGAATGELFF
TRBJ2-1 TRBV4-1 CASSQGGRATYNEQFF
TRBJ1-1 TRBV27 CASGHPRSMNTEAFF
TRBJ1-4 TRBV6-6 CASSPGSREWDEKLFF
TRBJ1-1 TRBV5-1 CASSLVGEDTEAFF
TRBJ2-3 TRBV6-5 CASSYSGGPLPQYF
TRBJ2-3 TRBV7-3 CASSLYGLTSTDTQYF
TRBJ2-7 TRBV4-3 CASSPHLRDSYEQYF
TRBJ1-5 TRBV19 CASSWQGNSNQPQHF
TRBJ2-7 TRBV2 CASSEVGLTYEQYF
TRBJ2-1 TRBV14 CASSHSASSYNEQFF
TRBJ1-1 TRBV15 CATSRDRYTEAFF
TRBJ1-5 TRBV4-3 CASSQGTGVDQPQHF
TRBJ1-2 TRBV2 CASSEEWGYTF
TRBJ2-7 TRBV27 CASSLDPTYEQYF
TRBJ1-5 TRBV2 CASSDGRGKNQPQHF
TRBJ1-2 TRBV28 CASSFGGTRDYTF
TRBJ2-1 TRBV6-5 CASRSGGPYNEQFF
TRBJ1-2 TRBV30 CAWSYGPNGYTF
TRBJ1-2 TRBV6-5 CASSYSLQGTNYGYTF
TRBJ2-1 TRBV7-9 CASSLGGVAGVLYEQFF
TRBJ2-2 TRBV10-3 CAISESIQGTLNTGELFF
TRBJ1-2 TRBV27 CASSPLGTLYGYTF
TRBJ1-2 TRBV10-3 CAISAGESDGYTF
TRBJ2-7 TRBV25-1 CASSLGLLYEQYF
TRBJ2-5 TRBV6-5 CASGGTYQGETQYF
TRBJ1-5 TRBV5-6 CASSLEGLDQPQHF
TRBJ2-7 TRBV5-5 CASGGLGEQYF
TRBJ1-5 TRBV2 CASRITNQPQHF
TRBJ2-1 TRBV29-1 CSVENPLLAGGNEQFF
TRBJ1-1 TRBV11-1 CASSSGGLGEAFF
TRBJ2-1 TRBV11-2 CASSLVGGLGEQFF
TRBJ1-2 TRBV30 CAWSLGVDYGYTF
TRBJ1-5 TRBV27 CASSLWGDQPQHF
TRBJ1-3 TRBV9 CASSVQESSGNTIYF
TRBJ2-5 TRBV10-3 CAISDVYQETQYF
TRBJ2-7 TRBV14 CASSHQTGGGDEQYF